This T cell receptor beta chain came from a study of T cell responses to AZD1222 COVID-19 vaccine. Study-wide results and caveats: Among vaccine-associated CD4 TCRs, coverage spanned spike, with dominance at 160-218 and 743-854. Donors were chiefly white British, with a greater number of females, and clonal diversity was perhaps underestimated. Repertoires were sampled only after the peak T cell response.

Losses at the gene ends were 4 bases for V and 4 bases for J; bases not matched to a gene: 2. Germline CDR1 SEHNR, CDR2 FQNEAQ (reference sequence). The CDR3 extends over 14 amino acids. TCRdb's table, derived via immunoSEQ multiplex PCR, lists solely in-frame clones and lacks some. The table shows approximately 150,000 clones, with 85% to 90% occurring only once. Regarding this clone: The antigen is unknown.

The chain couples TRBV7-9 to TRBJ2-2, with 8 positions matching TRBD1. This receptor was identified in an adult who received the MenACWY meningococcal vaccine as a control. The sample in question was peripheral blood, obtained 28 days after the second dose of the MenACWY control vaccine. In DNA form, the CDR3 reads TGTGCCAGCAGCTCCAGGGGGCTCACCGGGGAGCTGTTTTTT. Protein: CASSSRGLTGELFF.